Listed below are T cell receptor beta chains from one sample, sequenced in a study of response to subunit inactivated influenza vaccine. MiXCR, run by TCRdb on the RT-PCR reads, gives a single entry per CDR3 protein. The repertoire holds around 750,000 distinct CDR3 sequences, with approximately 21% as singletons. The sequenced sample was PBMCs from blood, obtained about 5 days after vaccination. All receptors derive from a man aged 50 or older who received an inactivated influenza vaccine. Each CDR3 is given with its conserved first and last residue. A D gene is named only where the DNA matches it firmly. Not every row has a clone size; where given, it reads once, few, many or a size class.

CDR3nt,CDR3aa,abundance,v_gene,len,d_gene,j_gene
TGTGCCAGCAGCTTGGGCTTGGTTACTCGGTACACCGGGGAGCTGTTTTTT,CASSLGLVTRYTGELFF,NA,TRBV5-8,17,NA,TRBJ2-2
TGCAGTGCTAGGCGGGGGGGAGCGGGAACCTACAATGAGCAGTTCTTC,CSARRGGAGTYNEQFF,many,TRBV20-1,16,TRBD2,TRBJ2-1
TGCAGTGCTAGAATGCCGGGACTAGCACCGTACGAGCAGTACTTC,CSARMPGLAPYEQYF,few,TRBV20-1,15,TRBD2,TRBJ2-7
TGTGCCAGCAGCTCTGGGAGGGGCGGCTACAATGAGCAGTTCTTC,CASSSGRGGYNEQFF,few,TRBV7-2,15,TRBD2,TRBJ2-1
TGTGCCAGCAGCCCAGGAGTTTGGGGACCCACTCCCGGCACTGAAGCTTTCTTT,CASSPGVWGPTPGTEAFF,few,TRBV14,18,NA,TRBJ1-1
TGTGCCAGCAGTTCGTCGGGGGTTTGGGGCTACACCTTC,CASSSSGVWGYTF,few,TRBV28,13,NA,TRBJ1-2
TGTGCCACCACGGACAGTTATTCCATGGAGCAGTACTTC,CATTDSYSMEQYF,few,TRBV15,13,NA,TRBJ2-7
TGTGCCAGCAGTTGGGGTCGGCAAGAGACCCAGTACTTC,CASSWGRQETQYF,few,TRBV12-3/TRBV12-4,13,NA,TRBJ2-5
TGTGCCAGCAGCTTAGGGGAACAGGGGAAGACCCAGTACTTC,CASSLGEQGKTQYF,few,TRBV7-9,14,TRBD1,TRBJ2-5
TGTGCCAGCAGCTGGGGGTCAGGGAACCAAGAGACCCAGTACTTC,CASSWGSGNQETQYF,NA,TRBV7-9,15,NA,TRBJ2-5
TGCGCCAGCAGCTTGGACCGGGACAGGGGTTACGAGCAGTACTTC,CASSLDRDRGYEQYF,NA,TRBV5-1,15,TRBD1,TRBJ2-7
TGCGCCAGCAGTGAGTTATCCAGAAAAGAGACCCAGTACTTC,CASSELSRKETQYF,NA,TRBV10-2,14,NA,TRBJ2-5
TGTGCCAGCAGTCCAACGCCAGGGGGGCCGAATGAGCAGTTCTTC,CASSPTPGGPNEQFF,few,TRBV12-3/TRBV12-4,15,NA,TRBJ2-1
TGCAGTGCTATGCCGACTAGCGGAGGCTCCTACAATGAGCAGTTCTTC,CSAMPTSGGSYNEQFF,NA,TRBV20-1,16,TRBD2,TRBJ2-1
TGTGCCAGCAGCCCGTATAGCGGGGGGTTACTCTCCTACGAGCAGTACTTC,CASSPYSGGLLSYEQYF,NA,TRBV4-2,17,TRBD2,TRBJ2-7
TGTGCCAGCAGCTTAGCGGGTCAGGATACGCAGTATTTT,CASSLAGQDTQYF,NA,TRBV7-3,13,NA,TRBJ2-3
TGTGCCAGCTCACCGTTAGGCGGCAGGGGGCAAGATACGCAGTATTTT,CASSPLGGRGQDTQYF,NA,TRBV18,16,TRBD1,TRBJ2-3
TGTGCCAGCAGCCACGCCCCGGGGGGCTTGTCCTACGAGCAGTACTTC,CASSHAPGGLSYEQYF,few,TRBV7-9,16,NA,TRBJ2-7
TGCAGTGCGCGGGACAGGGGGACAAATTCACCCCTCCACTTT,CSARDRGTNSPLHF,few,TRBV20-1,14,TRBD1,TRBJ1-6
TGTGCCAGCAGTGACCCTAGGGAGACCCAGTACTTC,CASSDPRETQYF,NA,TRBV6-5,12,NA,TRBJ2-5
TGCAGCGTTGATAGCTCCCCGCCCGGGGAGCTGTTTTTT,CSVDSSPPGELFF,NA,TRBV29-1,13,NA,TRBJ2-2
TGTGCCAGCAGCGTAGTTGGAGGGGAGCTGTTTTTT,CASSVVGGELFF,few,TRBV9,12,NA,TRBJ2-2
TGTGCCAGCAGCTTAGGGACAGGGTCCGACTATGGCTACACCTTC,CASSLGTGSDYGYTF,NA,TRBV7-6,15,TRBD1,TRBJ1-2
TGTGCCAGCAGTTTCGGGACTAGCCTAAGTTCGGATACGCAGTATTTT,CASSFGTSLSSDTQYF,few,TRBV28,16,TRBD2,TRBJ2-3
TGCGCCAGCAGCTTAGGTCAGGGGATGGATGGCTACACCTTC,CASSLGQGMDGYTF,many,TRBV5-1,14,NA,TRBJ1-2
TGTGCCAGCAGCAAATGGGGGACTAGCGGGAGTGAGGGGACCGGGGAGCTGTTTTTT,CASSKWGTSGSEGTGELFF,few,TRBV7-3,19,TRBD2,TRBJ2-2
TGCAGCGTTGGGCTTCTTGACAGGGAGACCCAGTACTTC,CSVGLLDRETQYF,few,TRBV29-1,13,NA,TRBJ2-5
TGTGCCAGCAGCGTAGGTGGACTAGCGGGGGGGCAGAACAATGAGCAGTTCTTC,CASSVGGLAGGQNNEQFF,NA,TRBV9,18,TRBD2,TRBJ2-1
TGTGCCAGCAGCGTATTAATGGGGCAAGAGACCCAGTACTTC,CASSVLMGQETQYF,few,TRBV9,14,NA,TRBJ2-5
TGCAGTGCTAGGCAGGCCTACAATGAGCAGTTCTTC,CSARQAYNEQFF,NA,TRBV20-1,12,NA,TRBJ2-1
TGCAGCGTGCACCGGGACAGGAACACTGAAGCTTTCTTT,CSVHRDRNTEAFF,NA,TRBV29-1,13,TRBD1,TRBJ1-1
TGTGCCAGCACTTCAAACTACGAAGGGCAGAGACACTCTGGGGCCAACGTCCTGACTTTC,CASTSNYEGQRHSGANVLTF,many,TRBV12-3/TRBV12-4,20,NA,TRBJ2-6
TGTGCCAGCAGCTTGTGGACTAGCGGAGCCCCACGCACAGATACGCAGTATTTT,CASSLWTSGAPRTDTQYF,few,TRBV5-6,18,TRBD2,TRBJ2-3
TGCAGTGCGGCCGGGGCCGCAACTAATGAAAAACTGTTTTTT,CSAAGAATNEKLFF,NA,TRBV20-1,14,NA,TRBJ1-4
TGTGCCATCAGCCAGACAGAGAACACTGAAGCTTTCTTT,CAISQTENTEAFF,NA,TRBV10-3,13,NA,TRBJ1-1
TGTGCCAGCAGCCAAGTATGGGGGGCGGGCACTGAAGCTTTCTTT,CASSQVWGAGTEAFF,few,TRBV3-1,15,NA,TRBJ1-1